Listed here are 6 T cell receptor beta chains from one sample, sequenced in a study of cytomegalovirus exposure and HLA in healthy donors. Both 60 Vbeta primers and 13 Jbeta primers went into the PCR. The data were produced by immunoSEQ multiplex PCR, yet TCRdb's version contains in-frame clones alone and is incomplete. The sample lists 80,000 or so clones, 55% to 75% occurring once. Source material: PBMCs. These receptors all stem from a man aged 30 to 45 in good health and CMV-seropositive.

This rearrangement joins TRBV29-1 to TRBJ2-1; D remains unclear. The V gene's germline CDR1 is SQVTM and CDR2 ANQGSEA. The CDR3 is 11 residues long. The germline V and J ends were trimmed by 2 bases and 7 bases, with 6 bases remaining between them. The CDR3 loop reads CSVESGNEQFF. CDR3 bases: TGCAGCGTTGAATCCGGGAATGAGCAGTTCTTC.

This chain connects TRBV13 to TRBJ2-4; 9 bases align to TRBD1. This CDR3 has 15 residues. The junction had 11 bases not matched to a gene; V was cut back by 5 bases and J by 9 bases. Germline lookup yields CDR1 PRHDT and CDR2 FYEKMQ (reference sequence). CDR3 bases: TGTGCCAGCAGCCGCGGGACAGGGCGGGTGGTCATTCAGTACTTC. Residues: CASSRGTGRVVIQYF. Full variable domain (rest looked up from reference TRBV13 and TRBJ2-4): AAGVIQSPRHLIKEKRETATLKCYPIPRHDTVYWYQQGPGQDPQFLISFYEKMQSDKGSIPDRFSAQQFSDYHSELNMSSLELGDSALYFCASSRGTGRVVIQYFGAGTRLSVL.

This clone appeared a few times. The CDR3, as DNA: TGTGCCAGTAGTATGGTTGGTAGCCCCGGGGAGCTGTTTTTT. It yields the protein CASSMVGSPGELFF. The chain couples TRBV19 to TRBJ2-2; D is uncertain. The ends were cut back, 3 bases at V and 6 bases at J, with 11 bases in the middle. Germline V gene lookup returns CDR1 LNHDA and CDR2 SQIVND (reference sequence). CDR3 length: 14 residues.

J is TRBJ1-5 and V is TRBV5-1; D possibly corresponds to TRBD1 (5 bases). Germline CDR1 is SGHRS and CDR2 is YFSETQ. Trimming cost V 1 base and J 1 base, with 6 bases left between them. This CDR3 contains 14 residues. The CDR3 loop reads CASSLSGSNQPQHF. CDR3 DNA: TGCGCCAGCAGCTTGTCAGGGAGCAATCAGCCCCAGCATTTT.

The chain links TRBV9 to TRBJ1-3; D remains ambiguous. The CDR3 length is 14 residues. CDR1 is SGDLS and CDR2 is YYNGEE in the germline V gene. The germline V and J ends were trimmed by 4 bases and 0 bases, with 8 bases remaining between them. The CDR3 region is CASSPTSSGNTIYF. The CDR3 DNA is TGTGCCAGCAGCCCAACGAGCTCTGGAAACACCATATATTTT.

This sequence joins TRBV6-6 and TRBJ2-1; 8 positions agree with TRBD2. From germline, CDR1 is MNHNY and CDR2 SVGAGI (reference sequence). This CDR3 is built from 13 residues. V was clipped by 5 bases and J by 3 bases; unmatched bases: 0. The CDR3 bases are TGTGCCAGCAGTGGGACTAGCTACAATGAGCAGTTCTTC. Translating gives CASSGTSYNEQFF.